The clone carrying this TCR beta chain showed up just once. The sample originates from a study of blood T cell repertoires in COVID-19. The wider study: COVID-19 samples, acute and convalescent, were from the United States, Italy and Spain.

The assay was immunoSEQ multiplex PCR, and TCRdb's table has in-frame clones only and misses some. The sample lists a few hundred thousand clones, around 92% occurring once. Donors were grouped by their self-reported clinical history. The sequencing input was PBMCs or T cells enriched from blood (not recorded which). This TCR was recovered from a woman in her 30s who had recovered from COVID-19.

CDR3 amino acids: CASSPSWLADNEQFF. In nucleotides, the CDR3 is TGTGCCAGCAGCCCCTCTTGGCTAGCGGACAATGAGCAGTTCTTC. The J gene is TRBJ2-1, the V gene TRBV3-1 (or the pseudogene TRBV3-2), with 7 bases lining up with TRBD2. Germline assignment: CDR1 LGHDT and CDR2 YNNKEL (reference sequence). After removal of 4 bases from V and 5 bases from J, the junction contained 8 bases not matched to a gene. The CDR3 has 15 amino acids.